The 22 T cell receptor beta chains listed next were all sequenced from one sample in a study of cytomegalovirus exposure and HLA in healthy donors. Use of 60 Vbeta and 13 Jbeta primers characterized the PCR. The protocol was immunoSEQ multiplex PCR, while the TCRdb copy is restricted to in-frame clones and leaves out a portion. The sample records some 130,000 clones, roughly four fifths being singletons. The sequenced sample was PBMCs. The receptors here all came from a woman aged 55 to 70 in good health and CMV-seronegative.

The chain employs TRBV19 and TRBJ1-1; TRBD1 is a possible D gene (6 bases). The CDR3 loop spans 14 amino acids. The germline V gene has CDR1 LNHDA and CDR2 SQIVND (reference sequence). Trimming took off 6 bases at V and 5 bases at J, with 16 bases between the two ends. Here the CDR3 DNA reads TGTGCCAGTAGGGACCACAGGGATGGGACTGAAGCTTTCTTT. It specifies CASRDHRDGTEAFF.

This clone was counted a few times. V is TRBV6-6 and J is TRBJ2-1, with a weak D call TRBD2 (6 bases). The CDR3 extends over 14 amino acids. V was pared by 7 bases and J by 0 bases, with 10 bases between. The germline V gene encodes CDR1 MNHNY and CDR2 SVGAGI (reference sequence). The CDR3 DNA follows: TGTGCCAGCACCCGGAGGGCCTCCTACAATGAGCAGTTCTTC. Translating it yields CASTRRASYNEQFF.

This clone was found a few times. Other DNA sequences in the sample encode the same CDR3. Here the CDR3 reads CASSFGGSSYNEQFF. The CDR3 nucleotides are TGTGCCAGCAGCTTTGGGGGCAGCTCCTACAATGAGCAGTTCTTC. The chain recombines TRBV7-3 with TRBJ2-1, with a tentative D call TRBD1 (6 bases). Between the trimmed V and J ends, which lost 3 bases and 0 bases, there was a span of 9 bases. The CDR3 is 15 amino acids. Germline V CDR1 and CDR2: SGHTA, FQGTGA.

This chain joins TRBV14 and TRBJ1-1; D perhaps matches TRBD1 (5 bases). The CDR3 is 14 residues long. V was pared by 0 bases and J by 8 bases, with 13 bases between. CDR1 SGHDN and CDR2 FVKESK come from the germline V gene. The CDR3 DNA follows: TGTGCCAGCAGCCAAGATCCCAAGGGGCTGGAAGCTTTCTTT. Translated: CASSQDPKGLEAFF.

The rearrangement links TRBV28 to TRBJ2-2; 8 bases fit TRBD2. J lost 5 bases, V lost 6 bases, and 14 bases had no gene match. CDR1 and CDR2 from the germline V gene are MDHEN and SYDVKM. The CDR3 length is 17 residues. The CDR3 is CASRGWGGAGGTGELFF. The CDR3 bases are TGTGCCAGCAGGGGCTGGGGTGGCGCGGGAGGTACCGGGGAGCTGTTTTTT.

The chain couples TRBV5-6 to TRBJ1-2; D is possibly TRBD1 (5 bases). This CDR3 region has 16 residues. Germline CDR1 reads SGHDT; CDR2 reads YYEEEE. The V and J ends lost 0 bases and 8 bases respectively, with 20 bases between them. CDR3 loop: CASSLAAIRVMRGYTF. The CDR3 nucleotides are TGTGCCAGCAGCTTGGCCGCTATCAGGGTGATGAGGGGCTACACCTTC.

The chain links TRBV6-1 to TRBJ2-5; 11 bases are a match to TRBD2. Germline V CDR1 and CDR2: MNHNS, SASEGT. Trimming at V came to 10 bases and at J to 2 bases, leaving 6 bases not matched to a gene. The CDR3 contains 14 residues. The CDR3 nucleotides read TGTGCCATCAAGACTAGCGGGGCGCAAGAGACCCAGTACTTC. Protein product: CAIKTSGAQETQYF.

This clone has a handful of counts. The chain links TRBV10-3 to TRBJ2-1; 13 bases align to TRBD2. The V segment lost 7 bases and the J segment 10 bases; nucleotides outside the gene matches: 10. Germline CDR1 and CDR2: ENHRY and SYGVKD. The CDR3 has 15 residues. Here the CDR3 DNA reads TGTGCCATCAATACTAGCGGGGGGGGTGGGGGAGAGCAGTTCTTC. Protein sequence: CAINTSGGGGGEQFF.

V and J are TRBV15 and TRBJ2-7; D might be TRBD2 (5 bases). Germline V gene lookup returns CDR1 LNHNV and CDR2 YYDKDF (reference sequence). CDR3 size: 18 residues. Trimming took off 2 bases at V and 2 bases at J, with 22 bases between the two ends. The CDR3 reads CATSRPTGSRETAYEQYF. CDR3 nucleotide sequence: TGTGCCACCAGCAGACCTACTGGTTCGAGGGAAACAGCCTACGAGCAGTACTTC.

In this sample, this clone turned up a few times. The V gene is TRBV27, the J gene TRBJ2-2; weak D call: TRBD2 (6 bases). This CDR3 region has 14 residues. Germline assignment: CDR1 MNHEY and CDR2 SMNVEV (reference sequence). V shed 9 bases and J shed 4 bases, with 15 bases lying between them. CDR3 region: CASHTGTGTGELFF. The CDR3 nucleotides read TGTGCCAGTCACACCGGGACTGGCACCGGGGAGCTGTTTTTT.

This clone was counted only a few times. The V and J genes are TRBV6-1 and TRBJ2-1; 7 bases align to TRBD1. CDR1 and CDR2 (germline): MNHNS, SASEGT. The CDR3 totals 15 residues. V was clipped by 0 bases and J by 2 bases; unmatched bases: 1. CDR3 loop: CASSEATGTYNEQFF. For the CDR3, the DNA is TGTGCCAGCAGTGAAGCGACAGGGACCTACAATGAGCAGTTCTTC.

The chain links TRBV5-4 to TRBJ1-2; 11 nucleotides agree with TRBD1. Trimming took 0 bases from V and 6 from J; bases not matched to a gene: 4. Germline CDR1 is SGHNT and CDR2 is YYREEE (reference sequence). This CDR3 spans 15 amino acids. CDR3 nucleotide sequence: TGTGCCAGCAGCTTGGTTGGGACAGGGGGTAATGGCTACACCTTC. Protein product: CASSLVGTGGNGYTF.

V gene TRBV11-2 combines with J gene TRBJ1-6, with TRBD1 matching 7 bases. The V gene end was trimmed by 3 bases and the J gene end by 8 bases; junction bases not matched to a gene: 1. Germline V CDR1 and CDR2: SGHAT, FQNNGV. This CDR3 region has 13 residues. CDR3 sequence (DNA): TGTGCCAGCAGCTTCGACAGGGATTCACCCCTCCACTTT. It codes for CASSFDRDSPLHF.

The V call is TRBV4-1, the J call TRBJ2-5, with 7 positions matching TRBD1. CDR1 is MGHRA and CDR2 is YSYEKL in the germline V gene. The CDR3 runs to 15 residues. The trim removed 0 bases at V and 5 bases at J, leaving 6 bases unmatched. The CDR3 DNA is TGCGCCAGCAGCCAAGAAGACAGGGAATTGGAGACCCAGTACTTC. Amino acid sequence: CASSQEDRELETQYF.

The chain couples TRBV5-8 to TRBJ2-7, with unresolved D. V lost 3 bases and J 0 bases, leaving 13 bases between the germline ends. The CDR3 is 15 residues long. Germline V gene data show CDR1 as SGHTS and CDR2 as YDEGEE. The CDR3 sequence is CASSSPRRSSYEQYF. The CDR3 DNA follows: TGTGCCAGCAGCTCCCCGCGGCGGAGCTCCTACGAGCAGTACTTC.

The rearrangement joins TRBV19 to TRBJ2-1; D remains unclear. The CDR3 is 13 residues long. The germline V gene encodes CDR1 LNHDA and CDR2 SQIVND (reference sequence). Trimming shortened V by 5 bases and J by 3 bases, and 8 bases separated the two germline ends. CDR3 DNA sequence: TGTGCCAGTAGTTCGGTTAGCTACAATGAGCAGTTCTTC. Residues: CASSSVSYNEQFF.

This clone was recorded a few times. The chain is built from TRBV6-1 and TRBJ2-5; TRBD2 matches at 10 bases. The CDR3 has 13 residues. J lost 2 bases, V lost 8 bases, and 2 bases had no gene match. Looked up from germline, CDR1 is MNHNS and CDR2 is SASEGT. The CDR3, as DNA: TGTGCCAGCGGGACTAGCGAACAAGAGACCCAGTACTTC. Its translation is CASGTSEQETQYF.

This clone was counted ten times or more. The rearrangement joins TRBV4-1 to TRBJ1-1; tentative D call: TRBD1 (6 bases). Per the germline V gene, CDR1 is MGHRA and CDR2 is YSYEKL. Trimming took off 7 bases at V and 5 bases at J, with 11 bases between the two ends. CDR3 length equals 12 residues. CDR3 coding DNA: TGCGCCAGCAAAGGGGGAGGGACTGAAGCTTTCTTT. This translates into CASKGGGTEAFF.

This rearrangement joins TRBV2 to TRBJ2-7; 10 nucleotides agree with TRBD2. The length of the CDR3 is 16 residues. The ends lost 6 bases at V and 5 bases at J; junction bases unmatched: 13. The V gene's germline CDR1 is SNHLY and CDR2 FYNNEI. The CDR3 spells CASRAYLTSGSHEQYF. The CDR3, as DNA: TGTGCCAGCAGAGCCTACCTGACTAGCGGGTCTCACGAGCAGTACTTC.

This clone occurred once. The chain uses TRBV6-6 and TRBJ1-1; D is possibly TRBD1 (5 bases). Germline V CDR1 and CDR2: MNHNY, SVGAGI (reference sequence). The CDR3 extends over 14 amino acids. V gave up 10 bases and J gave up 2 bases, with 17 bases separating them. The CDR3 DNA follows: TGTGCCACCAAAGGGAGGGGCACCAACACTGAAGCTTTCTTT. Its protein product is CATKGRGTNTEAFF.

The chain is built from TRBV7-2 and TRBJ2-7; 7 nucleotides agree with TRBD2. This CDR3 has 17 residues. Germline loops: CDR1 SGHTA, CDR2 FQGNSA. Trimming took 4 bases from V and 0 from J; bases not matched to a gene: 12. CDR3 amino acids: CASSSPIPAGSSYEQYF. The CDR3 region has the DNA TGTGCCAGCAGCTCCCCAATCCCAGCGGGGAGCTCCTACGAGCAGTACTTC.

V and J are TRBV6-6 and TRBJ2-7, with D uncertain. Trimming stripped 0 bases from V and 5 bases from J, with 2 bases between. This CDR3 spans 11 amino acids. Per the germline V gene, CDR1 is MNHNY and CDR2 is SVGAGI (reference sequence). CDR3: CASSYSNEQYF. In DNA form, the CDR3 reads TGTGCCAGCAGTTACTCTAACGAGCAGTACTTC.